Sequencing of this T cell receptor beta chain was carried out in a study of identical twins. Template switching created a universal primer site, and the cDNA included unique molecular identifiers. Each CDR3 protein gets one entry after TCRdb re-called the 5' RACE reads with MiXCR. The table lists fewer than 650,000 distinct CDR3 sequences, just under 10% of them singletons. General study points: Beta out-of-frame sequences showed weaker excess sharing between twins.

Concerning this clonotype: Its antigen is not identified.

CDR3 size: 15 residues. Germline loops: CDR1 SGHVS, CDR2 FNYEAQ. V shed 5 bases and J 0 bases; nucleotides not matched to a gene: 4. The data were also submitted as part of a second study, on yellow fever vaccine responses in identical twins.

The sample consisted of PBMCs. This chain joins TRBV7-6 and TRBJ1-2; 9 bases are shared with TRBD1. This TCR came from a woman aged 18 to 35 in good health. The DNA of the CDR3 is TGTGCCAGCAGCCGACAGGGGGGAACTAACTATGGCTACACCTTC. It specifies CASSRQGGTNYGYTF.